The 21 T cell receptor beta chains below all came from one sample that was sequenced in a study of graft-versus-host responses after intestinal transplantation (dated by TCRdb to the early 2020s). Library creation used the immunoSEQ multiplex PCR assay. The table was pulled from immuneACCESS by TCRdb, which kept in-frame rearrangements only. Such tables lose some clones; where checked, under half of the loss comes from unresolved V genes, and the rest has no known cause. The table for this sample lists fewer than 100,000 clones; 86% of them were counted only once. Around 1.4% of the sample rests with the top ten. Sequenced here: PBMCs, sampled 255 days after intestinal transplant. These receptors all come from a human patient who received an intestinal transplant, so some T cells may come from the graft donor.

The chain couples TRBV2 to TRBJ2-7; TRBD2 matches 10 bases. Germline-derived CDR1 and CDR2 are SNHLY and FYNNEI. The CDR3 covers 16 residues. V was pared by 3 bases and J by 0 bases, with 5 bases of the junction left unmatched. In DNA form, the CDR3 reads TGTGCCAGCAGTGATCCCCTAGCGGGGGACTCCTACGAGCAGTACTTC. Translating gives CASSDPLAGDSYEQYF.

The chain has TRBV6-1 and TRBJ1-5, with no clear D. CDR1 and CDR2 (germline): MNHNS, SASEGT. The V and J ends lost 6 bases and 3 bases respectively, with 9 bases between them. This CDR3 region has 13 residues. This CDR3 reads CASRDGNNQPQHF. The CDR3 nucleotides are TGTGCCAGCAGAGACGGAAACAATCAGCCCCAGCATTTT.

V usage is TRBV5-6 and J usage is TRBJ2-7; D is possibly TRBD1 (5 bases). V gave up 4 bases and J gave up 6 bases, with 14 bases separating them. The CDR3 loop spans 13 amino acids. Germline V CDR1 and CDR2: SGHDT, YYEEEE. The CDR3 DNA sequence: TGTGCCAGCAGCCCCCAGGGTTTCCGCGAGCAGTACGTC. It specifies CASSPQGFREQYV.

This chain uses TRBV6-4 with TRBJ1-2, with a tentative D call TRBD1 (5 bases). The length of the CDR3 is 16 residues. Germline values: CDR1 MRHNA, CDR2 SNTAGT. Trimming stripped 4 bases from V and 5 bases from J, with 20 bases between. In DNA, the CDR3 is TGTGCCAGCAGTGTTCCGCACCTCAGGGACCAGTATGGCTACACCTTC. Its protein is CASSVPHLRDQYGYTF.

This clone appeared once. V gene TRBV4-2 combines with J gene TRBJ2-1; 7 positions match TRBD1. CDR3 length: 14 residues. Trimming took 0 bases from V and 12 from J; bases not matched to a gene: 8. The germline V gene has CDR1 LGHNA and CDR2 YNFKEQ. CDR3 DNA sequence: TGTGCCAGCAGCCAAGATCGGGTCCCAGGGGGGCAGTTCTTC. It encodes CASSQDRVPGGQFF.

V and J are TRBV9 and TRBJ2-7, with D perhaps being TRBD1 or TRBD2 (6 bases each). Per germline, CDR1 SGDLS and CDR2 YYNGEE. The CDR3 spans 14 residues. The V gene lost 2 bases and the J gene lost 2 bases, with 11 bases spanning the gap. The CDR3 sequence is CASSVGGGTYEQYF. The CDR3, as DNA: TGTGCCAGCAGCGTCGGAGGGGGGACCTACGAGCAGTACTTC.

This sequence joins TRBV27 and TRBJ1-1, with unresolved D. In germline, CDR1 is MNHEY, CDR2 SMNVEV (reference sequence). This CDR3 region has 14 residues. Deletions cut 4 bases from V and 1 base from J, with 10 bases between. The DNA for the CDR3 is TGTGCCAGCAGTTCCCAGGTCCCGAACACTGAAGCTTTCTTT. Translation: CASSSQVPNTEAFF.

This clone was seen a single time. The chain has TRBV18 and TRBJ2-5; the match to TRBD1 covers 8 bases. In germline, CDR1 is KGHSH, CDR2 LQKENI. The J segment lost 2 bases and the V segment lost 5 bases, leaving 7 bases of the junction unmatched. The CDR3 runs to 15 residues. CDR3: CASSGDRGWQETQYF. Written as DNA, the CDR3 is TGTGCCAGCTCAGGTGACAGGGGTTGGCAAGAGACCCAGTACTTC.

The chain has TRBV6-1 and TRBJ1-6, with D possibly TRBD1 on 5 matching bases. The CDR3 length is 13 residues. Trimming took 8 bases from V and 5 from J, leaving 10 bases between them. Germline V lookup: CDR1 MNHNS, CDR2 SASEGT. Here the CDR3 DNA reads TGTGCCAGCCGGGACTATGATAATTCACCCCTCCACTTT. This translates into CASRDYDNSPLHF.

This clone was detected only once. The chain links TRBV5-4 to TRBJ2-6; TRBD1 agrees at 12 bases. The junction had 8 bases not matched to a gene; V was cut back by 4 bases and J by 0 bases. The germline gives CDR1 SGHNT, CDR2 YYREEE (reference sequence). The CDR3 has 19 residues. The CDR3 DNA reads TGTGCCAGCAGCCGACGGGGGACAGGGGGCAACTCTGGGGCCAACGTCCTGACTTTC. This encodes CASSRRGTGGNSGANVLTF.

This clone was observed a handful of times. The rearrangement links TRBV6-5 to TRBJ2-2; D gene uncertain. Trimming stripped 2 bases from V and 5 bases from J, with 12 bases between. The CDR3 loop spans 15 amino acids. CDR1 is MNHEY and CDR2 is SVGAGI in the germline V gene. The CDR3 DNA reads TGTGCCAGCAGTTACAGGGCTATGGATACCGGGGAGCTGTTTTTT. The encoded protein is CASSYRAMDTGELFF.

The chain carries TRBV28 and TRBJ1-5; tentative D call: TRBD1 (5 bases). The germline V gene encodes CDR1 MDHEN and CDR2 SYDVKM. Trimming took off 9 bases at V and 5 bases at J, with 14 bases between the two ends. The CDR3 loop spans 13 amino acids. The CDR3 protein is CASLGTEYQPQHF. The CDR3 DNA reads as TGTGCCAGTCTGGGGACGGAGTATCAGCCCCAGCATTTT.

V is TRBV7-9 and J is TRBJ2-7; D may match TRBD1 or TRBD2 (5 bases each). V lost 3 bases, J lost 5 bases, and 11 bases lay in between. CDR1 is SEHNR, CDR2 FQNEAQ, per germline (reference sequence). This CDR3 has 13 residues. The chain's CDR3 is CASSFTRGDEQYF. In nucleotides, the CDR3 is TGTGCCAGCAGCTTTACTCGAGGGGACGAGCAGTACTTC.

This sequence joins TRBV4-1 and TRBJ1-1, with 7 nucleotides matching TRBD1. V was pared by 5 bases and J by 0 bases, with 9 bases of the junction left unmatched. The CDR3 is 16 residues long. The germline V gene encodes CDR1 MGHRA and CDR2 YSYEKL. The CDR3 sequence: CASSWDSNSMNTEAFF. In nucleotides, the CDR3 is TGCGCCAGCAGCTGGGACAGCAACTCCATGAACACTGAAGCTTTCTTT.

The chain carries TRBV15 and TRBJ1-1; TRBD1 matches at 10 bases. The germline V gene encodes CDR1 LNHNV and CDR2 YYDKDF (reference sequence). V shed 5 bases and J 8 bases; nucleotides not matched to a gene: 8. CDR3 length: 14 amino acids. In DNA, the CDR3 is TGTGCCACCAGCCGCGTTGGGACAGGGGAGGAAGCTTTCTTT. It yields the protein CATSRVGTGEEAFF.

This chain links TRBV7-8 with TRBJ2-5; TRBD1 matches at 8 bases. Germline CDR1 and CDR2: SGHVS and FQNEAQ. This CDR3 region has 15 residues. V lost 6 bases to trimming and J lost 5 bases; unmatched junction nucleotides: 11. The CDR3 reads CASRDRDRTGETQYF. The CDR3, as DNA: TGTGCCAGCAGAGACCGGGACAGGACTGGGGAGACCCAGTACTTC. Drawing the rest from reference TRBV7-8 and TRBJ2-5, the complete variable domain is GAGVSQSPRYKVAKRGQDVALRCDPISGHVSLFWYQQALGQGPEFLTYFQNEAQLDKSGLPSDRFFAERPEGSVSTLKIQRTQQEDSAVYLCASRDRDRTGETQYFGPGTRLLVL.

This clone was detected a few times. This chain joins TRBV6-6 and TRBJ1-2; 10 bases map to TRBD1. This CDR3 spans 16 amino acids. J gave up 0 bases and V 4 bases, and 5 bases lay outside the gene matches. Germline CDR1 reads MNHNY; CDR2 reads SVGAGI (reference sequence). Here the CDR3 DNA reads TGTGCCAGCAGTTCAGCGGGACAGGGGTCTAACTATGGCTACACCTTC. Its translation is CASSSAGQGSNYGYTF.

The table lists this clone with a count of one. The chain uses TRBV28 and TRBJ2-7; D tentatively fits TRBD1 or TRBD2 (6 bases each). Germline V gene data show CDR1 as MDHEN and CDR2 as SYDVKM. This CDR3 has 17 residues. Trimming removed 2 bases at V and 0 bases at J, with 17 bases between. The CDR3 is CASSLRGVPFSSYEQYF. In DNA, the CDR3 is TGTGCCAGCAGTTTAAGGGGGGTCCCATTTTCCTCCTACGAGCAGTACTTC.

The J gene is TRBJ2-3, the V gene TRBV7-3, with D uncertain. CDR1 is SGHTA and CDR2 is FQGTGA in the germline V gene. The V end was cut by 5 bases, the J end by 4 bases, with 4 bases between. The CDR3 length is 11 residues. The CDR3 DNA is TGTGCCAGCAGCCAAGCAGATACGCAGTATTTT. Its translation: CASSQADTQYF.

CDR3 in amino acids: CATSREQLIYNEQFF. The CDR3 DNA sequence: TGTGCCACCAGCAGAGAACAGTTGATCTACAATGAGCAGTTCTTC. V is TRBV15 and J is TRBJ2-1; D is unclear. CDR3 length: 15 residues. The germline V and J ends were trimmed by 0 bases and 3 bases, with 9 bases remaining between them. Per the germline V gene, CDR1 is LNHNV and CDR2 is YYDKDF (reference sequence).

The chain couples TRBV6-5 to TRBJ2-5, with D possibly called TRBD1 or TRBD2 (5 bases each). The CDR3 consists of 14 residues. Looked up from germline, CDR1 is MNHEY and CDR2 is SVGAGI. V lost 4 bases and J 3 bases, leaving 12 bases between the germline ends. In DNA form, the CDR3 reads TGTGCCAGCAGTTCCGTGGGACGAGAAGAGACCCAGTACTTC. This translates into CASSSVGREETQYF.